The entry below gives a single TCR beta chain sequence along with its context. Its target is not known. Germline V gene lookup returns CDR1 MNHEY and CDR2 SVGAGI. This CDR3 is built from 15 residues. Trimming left V 6 bases short and J 3 bases short, with 15 bases between. 13 Jbeta primers and 60 Vbeta primers were used for the PCR. Clones were sequenced by immunoSEQ multiplex PCR, and TCRdb holds only the in-frame ones, with some missing. Altogether roughly 130,000 clones are present, roughly 84% being singletons, with the ten largest covering 3%. This sample is part of a study of cytomegalovirus exposure and HLA in healthy donors. Study-level points and caveats: V- and J-gene trimming in TCR beta was tied to a missense DCLRE1C variant by an analysis performed later. TCR beta chains numbering more than 150 were designated cytomegalovirus-associated. In vitro, a few CMV-associated chains proved specific for CMV antigens.

The J gene is TRBJ1-5, the V gene TRBV6-5, with unresolved D. The sample was PBMCs. The receptor was isolated from a woman under 30 in good health and CMV-seropositive. Written as DNA, the CDR3 is TGTGCCAGCAGGCCGGGAAGTGCCCCCAATCAGCCCCAGCATTTT. It codes for CASRPGSAPNQPQHF.